At least ten counts were recorded for the clone carrying this T cell receptor (beta chain). Its target is not known. CDR3 regions were amplified by Arm-PCR using iRepertoire HTBI primers to build TCR beta libraries. One entry per CDR3 protein, called by TCRdb with MiXCR from the multiplex PCR reads. This table holds hundreds of thousands of distinct CDR3 sequences, roughly 21% found once. The sample is drawn from a study of regulatory T cells in long-lasting Graves disease. Study information: It was over 5 years of antithyroid drugs, with positive TSH receptor antibodies, that meant persistent Graves' disease.

Notes on the study in general: There were preferences for TRBV28, TRBJ1-2 and TRBJ2-5 in persistent disease.

Stated time point: persistent/refractory GD, antithyroid drugs over 5 years with positive TRAb. PBMC RNA served as the TCR library source. Roughly 9 milliliters of peripheral blood were taken and placed in EDTA tubes. Germline-derived CDR1 and CDR2 are MDHEN and SYDVKM. This CDR3 region has 15 residues. V was shortened by 6 bases and J by 2 bases, with 13 bases between the two germline ends. The sample here was peripheral blood mononuclear cells (PBMCs), taken when the disease was refractory, from a patient treated with antithyroid drugs. This TCR came from a female donor with Graves disease. The chain links TRBV28 to TRBJ2-2; TRBD1 might be the D (5 bases). This CDR3 reads CASRQGQSNTGELFF. The CDR3 nucleotides are TGTGCCAGCAGACAAGGACAATCCAACACCGGGGAGCTGTTTTTT.